These 19 T cell receptor beta chains came from one sample sequenced in a study of a mutant IDH1 vaccine in newly diagnosed glioma. Their recognized antigens are unknown. The data were produced by immunoSEQ multiplex PCR, yet TCRdb's version contains in-frame clones alone and is incomplete. The sample consists of 90,000 to 100,000 clones, 85% to 90% of them appearing once. Time point indicated: week 47, end of study. Each vaccine dose was 300 ug of mutant IDH1 20-mer peptide, with topical imiquimod. The input for sequencing was PBMCs, taken from a glioma patient whose treatment included an IDH1 peptide vaccine. The origin of the receptors is a woman in her forties or fifties with glioma.

The V call is TRBV18, the J call TRBJ2-2; TRBD2 aligns across 9 bases. Per germline, CDR1 KGHSH and CDR2 LQKENI. There are 18 residues in the CDR3. V dropped 3 bases and J dropped 2; count of bases not matched to a gene: 10. CDR3 coding DNA: TGTGCCAGCTCACCCACTAGCGGGCCATTACTTAACACCGGGGAGCTGTTTTTT. It yields the protein CASSPTSGPLLNTGELFF.

The chain employs TRBV15 and TRBJ1-6; a possible D gene is TRBD1 (6 bases). Trimming shortened V by 5 bases and J by 9 bases, and 17 bases separated the two germline ends. Germline V gives CDR1 LNHNV, CDR2 YYDKDF (reference sequence). The CDR3 has 15 residues. For the CDR3, the DNA is TGTGCCACCAGCGGACAGAGAGGGATAGGTTCACCCCTCCACTTT. It codes for CATSGQRGIGSPLHF.

V and J are TRBV5-6 and TRBJ2-1, with TRBD2 as a possible D gene (6 bases). This CDR3 spans 13 amino acids. The V gene lost 0 bases and the J gene lost 9 bases, with 10 bases spanning the gap. The germline V gene encodes CDR1 SGHDT and CDR2 YYEEEE. CDR3 sequence reads: CASSLVARGEQFF. DNA of the CDR3: TGTGCCAGCAGCTTGGTAGCGCGGGGTGAGCAGTTCTTC.

This clone was observed once. The CDR3 DNA follows: TGCGCCAGCAGTGAGTCAGGGCGGGAGGATGGATTTTACAATGAGCAGTTCTTC. Translation gives CASSESGREDGFYNEQFF. The V gene is TRBV10-1, the J gene TRBJ2-1; 8 positions match TRBD2. V lost 0 bases and J lost 4; bases outside the gene matches: 11. The germline CDR1 and CDR2 sequences are WNHNN and SYGVQD (reference sequence). There are 18 residues in the CDR3.

The V gene is TRBV10-3, the J gene TRBJ2-7, with D perhaps matching TRBD2 (6 bases). Germline V gene lookup returns CDR1 ENHRY and CDR2 SYGVKD. Trimming pared 5 bases from V and 0 bases from J, leaving 8 bases between. CDR3 length: 13 amino acids. The CDR3 loop is CAISISGSYEQYF. The CDR3 coding sequence is TGTGCCATCAGTATTAGCGGCTCCTACGAGCAGTACTTC.

The gene calls are TRBV13 and TRBJ1-3; 8 bases align to TRBD1. The germline V gene encodes CDR1 PRHDT and CDR2 FYEKMQ (reference sequence). After removal of 1 base from V and 4 bases from J, the junction contained 9 bases not matched to a gene. The CDR3 totals 17 residues. CDR3: CASSLAGWTGQGNTIYF. CDR3 DNA sequence: TGTGCCAGCAGCTTAGCGGGTTGGACAGGGCAGGGAAACACCATATATTTT.

The chain recombines TRBV29-1 with TRBJ2-1, with TRBD2 matching over 12 bases. The CDR3 totals 17 residues. Trimming cost V 7 bases and J 5 bases; bases outside gene matches: 15. The germline gives CDR1 SQVTM, CDR2 ANQGSEA. The CDR3 DNA sequence: TGCAGCGGGGGAAGACTAGCGGGAGCCAACCGCAACAATGAGCAGTTCTTC. It codes for CSGGRLAGANRNNEQFF.

V and J are TRBV29-1 and TRBJ1-1, with D possibly TRBD1 on 6 matching bases. The germline V and J ends were trimmed by 6 bases and 3 bases, with 14 bases remaining between them. Looked up from germline, CDR1 is SQVTM and CDR2 is ANQGSEA. CDR3 length: 13 residues. The CDR3 spells CSVRQVEDTEAFF. The CDR3 DNA follows: TGCAGCGTCCGACAGGTGGAGGACACTGAAGCTTTCTTT.

The chain links TRBV7-9 to TRBJ2-5, with TRBD2 as a possible D gene (6 bases). There are 15 residues in the CDR3. V was shortened by 5 bases and J by 5 bases, with 18 bases between the two germline ends. The germline V gene has CDR1 SEHNR and CDR2 FQNEAQ (reference sequence). The CDR3 sequence: CASSPGPRGWETQYF. CDR3 DNA: TGTGCCAGCAGCCCCGGACCCCGGGGGTGGGAGACCCAGTACTTC.

The gene calls are TRBV5-1 and TRBJ2-1, with TRBD1 as a possible D gene (6 bases). The V and J ends lost 0 bases and 0 bases respectively, with 7 bases between them. CDR1 SGHRS and CDR2 YFSETQ come from the germline V gene. The CDR3 covers 15 residues. The CDR3 is CASSLEGGSYNEQFF. CDR3 DNA: TGCGCCAGCAGCTTGGAAGGGGGCTCCTACAATGAGCAGTTCTTC.

The chain couples TRBV2 to TRBJ1-5, with D perhaps TRBD1 (5 bases). V was clipped by 6 bases and J by 1 base, with 10 bases between them. This CDR3 region has 14 residues. Germline lookup yields CDR1 SNHLY and CDR2 FYNNEI. The CDR3 DNA sequence: TGTGCCAGCAGAGAGGGACTCAGCAATCAGCCCCAGCATTTT. It yields the protein CASREGLSNQPQHF. Full variable domain (remainder filled in from reference TRBV2 and TRBJ1-5): EPEVTQTPSHQVTQMGQEVILRCVPISNHLYFYWYRQILGQKVEFLVSFYNNEISEKSEIFDDQFSVERPDGSNFTLKIRSTKLEDSAMYFCASREGLSNQPQHFGDGTRLSIL.

V is TRBV9 and J is TRBJ1-1; TRBD1 matches 7 bases. The CDR3 is 16 amino acids. Germline lookup yields CDR1 SGDLS and CDR2 YYNGEE. V was pared by 1 base and J by 1 base, with 7 bases of the junction left unmatched. The CDR3, as DNA: TGTGCCAGCAGCGTATATGACAGGGACCCGAACACTGAAGCTTTCTTT. This encodes CASSVYDRDPNTEAFF.

The V and J genes are TRBV27 and TRBJ2-7; D remains ambiguous. Trimming removed 7 bases from V and 7 bases from J, with 14 bases in between. Germline V gene lookup returns CDR1 MNHEY and CDR2 SMNVEV (reference sequence). The CDR3 loop spans 12 amino acids. CDR3 nucleotide sequence: TGTGCCAGCATTAGCCCCTCTCGAGAGCAGTACTTC. It codes for CASISPSREQYF.

The rearrangement joins TRBV2 to TRBJ2-3; D is unclear. This CDR3 is built from 13 residues. Germline CDR1 SNHLY, CDR2 FYNNEI. V lost 6 bases, J lost 1 base, and 8 bases lay in between. The CDR3 DNA reads TGTGCCAGCAGGGTCTGGGGCACAGATACGCAGTATTTT. Translated, it gives CASRVWGTDTQYF.

The chain recombines TRBV10-1 with TRBJ1-4, with a tentative D call TRBD1 (6 bases). Trimming removed 9 bases at V and 8 bases at J, with 31 bases between. Germline V lookup: CDR1 WNHNN, CDR2 SYGVQD (reference sequence). The length of the CDR3 is 18 residues. CDR3 sequence reads: CARGFRVENRARREKLFF. In nucleotides, the CDR3 is TGCGCCAGGGGATTCCGAGTCGAAAACAGGGCGAGAAGAGAAAAACTGTTTTTT.

This chain joins TRBV27 and TRBJ2-7; 9 bases fit TRBD2. Unmatched junction bases numbered 4, after V lost 4 bases and J lost 0 bases. There are 15 residues in the CDR3. Germline CDR1 MNHEY, CDR2 SMNVEV (reference sequence). The chain's CDR3 is CASSSLAGYSYEQYF. CDR3 bases: TGTGCCAGCAGTTCCCTAGCGGGGTACTCCTACGAGCAGTACTTC.

The chain has TRBV5-6 and TRBJ1-2, with 8 positions matching TRBD1. This CDR3 spans 14 amino acids. Trimming cost V 3 bases and J 3 bases; bases outside gene matches: 4. Germline-derived CDR1 and CDR2 are SGHDT and YYEEEE. The DNA of the CDR3 is TGTGCCAGCAGCTGGGGGACAGGATACTATGGCTACACCTTC. Amino acids: CASSWGTGYYGYTF.

The chain combines TRBV15 with TRBJ2-7, with D tentatively TRBD1 (6 bases). Trimming took off 1 base at V and 3 bases at J, with 10 bases between the two ends. Germline CDR1 is LNHNV and CDR2 is YYDKDF (reference sequence). This CDR3 is built from 14 residues. CDR3 sequence: CATSRGARGYEQYF. The CDR3 DNA follows: TGTGCCACCAGCAGAGGAGCCAGGGGCTACGAGCAGTACTTC.

This chain joins TRBV30 and TRBJ2-7; D ambiguous. The CDR3 contains 15 residues. V was clipped by 2 bases and J by 2 bases, with 16 bases between them. CDR1 is GTSNPN and CDR2 is SVGIG in the germline V gene (reference sequence). The CDR3 here is CAWSTSTYITYEQYF. In DNA form, the CDR3 reads TGTGCCTGGAGTACGTCTACCTATATTACCTACGAGCAGTACTTC.